This T cell receptor beta chain was observed in a study of healthy donors' naive CD4 and CD8 T cells. Each TCR library used around 500 ng of total RNA and a linear amplification protocol. One entry per CDR3 protein results from TCRdb running MiXCR on the reads. The table records about 180,000 distinct CDR3 sequences, under 85% of them present only once. Study outcomes and limitations: Most V and J genes were reportedly biased between naive CD4+ and CD8+ cells.

As regards this clonotype: Its antigen is unknown.

The CDR3 has 15 residues. With 1 base removed from V and 2 bases from J, the gap between germline ends came to 12 bases. Germline V gives CDR1 MNHEY, CDR2 SVGEGT. Naive CD4+ cells were sorted as CD4+CD8-CD45RO-CD45RA+; naive CD8+ as CD8+CD4-CD45RA+CD27bright. The chain is built from TRBV6-2 or TRBV6-3 and TRBJ2-7, with D perhaps matching TRBD1 (5 bases). Sequenced material: naive CD4+ and CD8+ T cells sorted from blood, pooled from several donors. The sequence was collected from a pool of human donors in good health; the sample pools cells from several healthy donors. CDR3 nucleotides: TGTGCCAGCAGTTACTTGCAGGGCCTCGCCTACGAGCAGTACTTC. Translation gives CASSYLQGLAYEQYF.